A selection of T cell receptor beta chains follows, all from one sample in a study of T cells after yellow fever vaccination. TCRdb re-called the 5' RACE reads through MiXCR, storing one row per CDR3 protein. The sample gives 450,000 to 600,000 distinct CDR3 sequences, 13% of which show up once; more than 13% is in the top ten. The starting material was PBMCs, obtained on the day of the yellow fever booster vaccination. The receptors stem from a young man who received the YFV17D yellow fever vaccine. Each CDR3 is given with its conserved first and last residue. A D gene is named only where the DNA matches it firmly. Rows give clone size only sometimes, using once, few, many, or a class for an expanded clone.

CDR3nt,CDR3aa,d_gene,j_gene,v_gene,abundance
TGCGCCAGCAGTGAGATTCGACAGGGGACCTACGAGCAGTACTTC,CASSEIRQGTYEQYF,TRBD1,TRBJ2-7,TRBV10-2,.
TGCAGCGTTTACACAAGAGCCCAGTACTTC,CSVYTRAQYF,.,TRBJ2-5,TRBV29-1,few
TGTGCCAGCAGAGATCAGGGGTTTTACACTGAAGCTTTCTTT,CASRDQGFYTEAFF,.,TRBJ1-1,TRBV6-1,few
TGTGCCAGCAGTTTATTATCGACAGCTCATAATGAAAAACTGTTTTTT,CASSLLSTAHNEKLFF,.,TRBJ1-4,TRBV28,few
TGCGCCAGCAGCTTGGTTGGGGAATTGAACATTCAGTACTTC,CASSLVGELNIQYF,.,TRBJ2-4,TRBV5-1,few
TGTGCTAGTGGTTTGGTACGAACGGGGATCACAGATACGCAGTATTTT,CASGLVRTGITDTQYF,.,TRBJ2-3,TRBV12-5,.
TGTGCCAGCAGCCATCCCTCACACACAGATACGCAGTATTTT,CASSHPSHTDTQYF,.,TRBJ2-3,TRBV3-1,.
TGCGCCAGCAGCTCCGCTGGGACAGGGTTTGGTTCACCCCTCCACTTT,CASSSAGTGFGSPLHF,TRBD1,TRBJ1-6,TRBV5-1,.
TGTGCCAGCAGCTTAGGGTGGTCGAACTCTCCACCCCTCCACTTT,CASSLGWSNSPPLHF,.,TRBJ1-6,TRBV7-2,.
TGTGCCAGCTCACGTGCTAGCCCCGCCACAGATACGCAGTATTTT,CASSRASPATDTQYF,.,TRBJ2-3,TRBV18,.
TGTGCCAGCAGTTACTCGATGGGCCAACAATCACCCCTCCACTTT,CASSYSMGQQSPLHF,.,TRBJ1-6,TRBV6-5,.
TGTGCCAGCAGTGAATACGGCGGGAGGGGGTACGAGCAGTACTTC,CASSEYGGRGYEQYF,TRBD2,TRBJ2-7,TRBV6-1,few
TGCGCCAGCAGCCAAGATAACAGGGCGGTCTATGGCTACACCTTC,CASSQDNRAVYGYTF,.,TRBJ1-2,TRBV4-3,once
TGTGCCAGCATACCCGGGACAGTCGTCCACGAGCAGTACTTC,CASIPGTVVHEQYF,TRBD1,TRBJ2-7,TRBV6-1,few
TGTGCCAGCAGCTCAGGGCTGACAGATACGCAGTATTTT,CASSSGLTDTQYF,.,TRBJ2-3,TRBV5-4,many
TGTGCCAGCAGCTTAGGGGGTGGGGGGAGTAGGTACGAGCAGTACTTC,CASSLGGGGSRYEQYF,.,TRBJ2-7,TRBV7-2,once
TGCGCCAGCAGCTGGAGCGGGCGGGGGGCCTCCTACGAGCAGTACTTC,CASSWSGRGASYEQYF,TRBD2,TRBJ2-7,TRBV5-1,.
TGCAGTGCCAATCCCGGGACAGGTGACAACAATGAGCAGTTCTTC,CSANPGTGDNNEQFF,TRBD1,TRBJ2-1,TRBV20-1,many
TGCAGCCCGATGGCCGGGGATCGTACGCAGTATTTT,CSPMAGDRTQYF,.,TRBJ2-3,TRBV29-1,.
TGCAGCGTTGTAACCTGGACCGACACCATATATTTT,CSVVTWTDTIYF,.,TRBJ1-3,TRBV29-1,.
TGTGCCAGCAGCCCGCGACCGGCGAATCAGCCCCAGCATTTT,CASSPRPANQPQHF,.,TRBJ1-5,TRBV7-2,few
TGTGCCAGCAGTGACCGGGGTTGGGTTCAAAGGGGCCACGAGCAGTACTTC,CASSDRGWVQRGHEQYF,.,TRBJ2-7,TRBV6-1,few
TGTGCCAGCAGTTACGCAAAAAATCAGCCCCAGCATTTT,CASSYAKNQPQHF,.,TRBJ1-5,TRBV6-5,.
TGTGCCAGCAGTCCCCGGGACCCCTACTACGAGCAGTACTTC,CASSPRDPYYEQYF,.,TRBJ2-7,TRBV6-1,few
TGTGCCAGCAGCTTACCTGAAACAGAGGAAGCTTTCTTT,CASSLPETEEAFF,.,TRBJ1-1,TRBV7-9,.
TGTGCTAGTGCCGCCGGGACCGGCTCCCTGAGCAATCAGCCCCAGCATTTT,CASAAGTGSLSNQPQHF,.,TRBJ1-5,TRBV12-5,.
TGTGCCAGCAGCTTCATCGGGAACACAGATACGCAGTATTTT,CASSFIGNTDTQYF,.,TRBJ2-3,TRBV5-6,.
TGTGCCAGCAGTTTAGAGGGTTATAGCACAGATACGCAGTATTTT,CASSLEGYSTDTQYF,.,TRBJ2-3,TRBV27,few
TGTGCCAGTAGCCCTTGGGCAGGGGGTTCGTACAATGAGCAGTTCTTC,CASSPWAGGSYNEQFF,TRBD1,TRBJ2-1,TRBV19,.
TGCGCCAGCAGCCCCGAACTAGCGGGAAGTTCAGATACGCAGTATTTT,CASSPELAGSSDTQYF,TRBD2,TRBJ2-3,TRBV5-1,.
TGTGCCAGCAGCGAGAGAGGTCTAGCGGGAAGGTCCTACGAGCAGTACTTC,CASSERGLAGRSYEQYF,TRBD2,TRBJ2-7,TRBV7-2,.
TGTGCCAGCAGCTTAGGGCAGGGTGTTTTGTATCAGCCCCAGCATTTT,CASSLGQGVLYQPQHF,.,TRBJ1-5,TRBV7-8,.
TGCGCCAGCAGCCAAGGGACAGACAACTATGGCTACACCTTC,CASSQGTDNYGYTF,TRBD1,TRBJ1-2,TRBV5-1,few
TGCAGCGTCCGCGATAAGGGGAGTAATGAGTTCTTC,CSVRDKGSNEFF,.,TRBJ2-1,TRBV29-1,many
TGCGCCAGCAGCTCTGGTTCCACAGGGGGCAAAAACATTCAGTACTTC,CASSSGSTGGKNIQYF,TRBD1,TRBJ2-4,TRBV5-1,.
TGTGCCAGCAGCCCTTTGATGGCGGGCTCGTACAATGAGCAGTTCTTC,CASSPLMAGSYNEQFF,.,TRBJ2-1,TRBV3-1,few
TGTGCCATCAGTGGGCAGGGGGACTCGGACACTGAAGCTTTCTTT,CAISGQGDSDTEAFF,TRBD1,TRBJ1-1,TRBV10-3,many